One and the same sample provided the 3 T cell receptor beta chains below, sequenced in a study of PD-1 blockade in classical Hodgkin lymphoma (dated by TCRdb to the early 2020s). The library relied on the immunoSEQ multiplex PCR assay. TCRdb limited this immuneACCESS table to in-frame rearrangements with V and J called. A share of clones is missing; checked studies link under half to unresolved V genes, and the rest is unexplained. The sample table shows roughly 30,000 clones, and approximately 80% are seen once. The ten most abundant clones make up roughly 0.52% of the sample. The label giving this sample's time point can be read as: cycle 4 day 1 (C4D1), after more than five weeks of nivolumab. Relapse after autologous stem cell transplantation had occurred in all trial patients, and cohorts A, B and C were distinguished by prior brentuximab vedotin exposure. A Miltenyi CD4+ T cell isolation kit was used for magnetic negative selection to purify CD4+ T cells from thawed PBMCs.

The sequenced sample was CD4+ T cells from blood, obtained before the fourth cycle of nivolumab. These receptors were taken from a human donor with classical Hodgkin lymphoma.

CDR3 in DNA: TGTGCCAGCAGCCAAGGCTGGGACAATTCTAACTATGGCTACACCTTC. It encodes CASSQGWDNSNYGYTF. V and J are TRBV7-9 and TRBJ1-2; D might be TRBD1 (6 bases). The CDR3 contains 16 residues. Germline assignment: CDR1 SEHNR and CDR2 FQNEAQ (reference sequence). V was pared by 5 bases and J by 0 bases, with 16 bases between.

V usage is TRBV18 and J usage is TRBJ2-7; 10 bases match TRBD2. CDR1 KGHSH and CDR2 LQKENI come from the germline V gene. V lost 0 bases and J lost 2; bases outside the gene matches: 7. The CDR3 spans 17 residues. The CDR3 reads CASSPPGLAINPYEQYF. For the CDR3, the DNA is TGTGCCAGCTCACCACCGGGACTAGCGATTAACCCCTACGAGCAGTACTTC.

This clone was detected a few times. The chain uses TRBV30 and TRBJ1-2; D ambiguous. This CDR3 region has 14 residues. Germline CDR1 is GTSNPN and CDR2 is SVGIG (reference sequence). V lost 4 bases to trimming and J lost 4 bases, with 16 bases between them. CDR3 nucleotide sequence: TGTGCCTGGAATTCGGGGAGCCTCGGCTATGGCTACACCTTC. Its protein product is CAWNSGSLGYGYTF.